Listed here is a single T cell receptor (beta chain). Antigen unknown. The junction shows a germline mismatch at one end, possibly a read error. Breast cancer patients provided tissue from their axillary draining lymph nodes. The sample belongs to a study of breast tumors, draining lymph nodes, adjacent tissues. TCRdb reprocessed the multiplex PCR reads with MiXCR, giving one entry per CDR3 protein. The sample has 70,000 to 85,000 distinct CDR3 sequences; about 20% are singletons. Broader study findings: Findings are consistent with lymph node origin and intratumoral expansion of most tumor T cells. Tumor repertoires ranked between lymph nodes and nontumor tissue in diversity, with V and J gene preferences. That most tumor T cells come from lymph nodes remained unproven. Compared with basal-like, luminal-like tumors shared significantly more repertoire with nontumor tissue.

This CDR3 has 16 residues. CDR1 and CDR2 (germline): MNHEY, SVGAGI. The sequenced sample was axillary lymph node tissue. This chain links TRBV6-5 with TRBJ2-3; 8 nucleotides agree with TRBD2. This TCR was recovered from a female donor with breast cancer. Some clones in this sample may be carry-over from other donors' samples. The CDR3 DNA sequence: TGTGCCGGCAGTTACGCCGGGGGGGCTTCTACAGATACGCACTATTTT. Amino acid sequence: CAGSYAGGASTDTHYF.